Shown below are 22 T cell receptor beta chains from a single sample sequenced in a study of T-cell reconstitution after alpha-beta-depleted transplantation in children. It was with unique molecular identifiers that the TCRbeta library was prepared. TCRdb fed the PCR reads into MiXCR, producing one record per CDR3 protein. In the table there are around 380,000 distinct CDR3 sequences, 11% of which are singletons. The sample in question was PBMCs from the stem cell graft donor, obtained from the stem cell graft. These receptors originate from a human donor who donated a stem cell graft to a child with acute myeloid leukemia.

This chain links TRBV29-1 with TRBJ2-6; D unclear. Germline lookup yields CDR1 SQVTM and CDR2 ANQGSEA. CDR3 length equals 14 residues. The V end was cut by 4 bases, the J end by 0 bases, with 7 bases between. This chain's CDR3 is CSVVGISGANVLTF. The CDR3 bases are TGCAGCGTTGTGGGGATCTCTGGGGCCAACGTCCTGACTTTC.

This chain connects TRBV25-1 to TRBJ2-7, with D maybe TRBD1 (6 bases). Germline V gives CDR1 MGHDK, CDR2 SYGVNS. This CDR3 has 13 amino acids. Trimming left V 4 bases short and J 6 bases short, with 13 bases between. For the CDR3, the DNA is TGTGCCAGCAGTGGTCCGAGGGGGATCGAGCAGTACGTC. This sequence encodes CASSGPRGIEQYV.

This clonotype was recorded at least ten times. The rearrangement uses TRBV20-1 and TRBJ1-2, with a possible D match to TRBD1 (6 bases). CDR3 length equals 12 residues. V lost 0 bases to trimming and J lost 4 bases, with 6 bases between them. CDR1 and CDR2 (germline): DFQATT, SNEGSKA (reference sequence). CDR3: CSARDRGYGYTF. Written as DNA, the CDR3 is TGCAGTGCTAGAGACAGGGGCTATGGCTACACCTTC.

V gene TRBV12-3 or TRBV12-4 combines with J gene TRBJ2-1; D remains ambiguous. Between the trimmed V and J ends, which lost 5 bases and 4 bases, there was a span of 9 bases. The length of the CDR3 is 13 residues. CDR3: CASSPGVYNEQFF. The CDR3 nucleotides are TGTGCCAGCAGTCCGGGCGTGTACAATGAGCAGTTCTTC.

The rearrangement uses TRBV6-1 and TRBJ1-3; D perhaps matches TRBD1 (5 bases). V dropped 2 bases and J dropped 4 bases, with 15 bases sitting between them. CDR1 is MNHNS and CDR2 is SASEGT in the germline V gene. This CDR3 contains 16 residues. Written as DNA, the CDR3 is TGTGCCAGCAGTGAACATCTGGCCCGGGGGGGAAACACCATATATTTT. As protein: CASSEHLARGGNTIYF.

The chain joins TRBV7-2 to TRBJ2-5; a possible D gene is TRBD1 (5 bases). Between the trimmed V and J ends, which lost 5 bases and 2 bases, there was a span of 18 bases. There are 16 residues in the CDR3. Looked up from germline, CDR1 is SGHTA and CDR2 is FQGNSA. CDR3 DNA: TGTGCCAGCAGCCCCCCCACAGGCGGCCCACAAGAGACCCAGTACTTC. This gives the protein CASSPPTGGPQETQYF.

This clonotype was observed a few times. The chain is built from TRBV3-1 and TRBJ2-6, with D possibly being TRBD1 (5 bases). Trimming took 0 bases from V and 0 from J, leaving 21 bases between them. Looked up from germline, CDR1 is LGHDT and CDR2 is YNNKEL (reference sequence). The CDR3 has 21 residues. The CDR3 here is CASSQDRLRGAHSSGANVLTF. CDR3 in DNA: TGTGCCAGCAGCCAAGACAGGTTAAGGGGCGCGCATTCCTCTGGGGCCAACGTCCTGACTTTC.

The V call is TRBV20-1, the J call TRBJ2-3; TRBD2 is a possible D gene (6 bases). Trimming shortened V by 5 bases and J by 11 bases, and 17 bases separated the two germline ends. Germline V lookup: CDR1 DFQATT, CDR2 SNEGSKA (reference sequence). CDR3 size: 12 residues. The CDR3 protein is CSAGYTGERQYF. CDR3 sequence (DNA): TGCAGTGCTGGTTACACGGGAGAAAGGCAGTATTTT.

This clonotype was found a few times. The rearrangement joins TRBV4-3 to TRBJ2-1; TRBD2 is a possible D gene (6 bases). V shed 4 bases and J shed 6 bases, with 16 bases lying between them. The CDR3 has 15 amino acids. CDR1 and CDR2 from the germline V gene are LGHNA and YSLEER. The CDR3 nucleotides are TGCGCCAGCAGCCCCGGGGGAGCGGGCGCCAATGAGCAGTTCTTC. Protein: CASSPGGAGANEQFF.

The chain recombines TRBV5-1 with TRBJ2-5; 7 bases are a match to TRBD1. Unmatched junction bases numbered 9, after V lost 0 bases and J lost 4 bases. Germline assignment: CDR1 SGHRS and CDR2 YFSETQ. CDR3 size: 16 residues. CDR3 DNA: TGCGCCAGCAGCTTGGGCCGGGACAGTGTAGGAGAGACCCAGTACTTC. It encodes CASSLGRDSVGETQYF.

This clonotype came up a few times. The gene calls are TRBV20-1 and TRBJ2-7; maybe TRBD2 (5 bases). In germline, CDR1 is DFQATT, CDR2 SNEGSKA (reference sequence). Trimming stripped 6 bases from V and 0 bases from J, with 15 bases between. The CDR3 covers 14 residues. The CDR3 nucleotides read TGCAGTGCCTCTGAGCTAGGGAGCTCCTACGAGCAGTACTTC. It encodes CSASELGSSYEQYF.

This clonotype was counted at least ten times. The rearrangement joins TRBV5-1 to TRBJ2-5; D unclear. The V gene's germline CDR1 is SGHRS and CDR2 YFSETQ. CDR3 length: 14 amino acids. Trimming shortened V by 2 bases and J by 5 bases, and 13 bases separated the two germline ends. This CDR3 reads CASSFLGIGETQYF. CDR3 nucleotides: TGCGCCAGCAGCTTTTTAGGGATTGGGGAGACCCAGTACTTC.

Only a few counts were recorded for this clonotype. The CDR3 sequence is CSVEKQGLSTDTQYF. The DNA for the CDR3 is TGCAGCGTCGAAAAACAGGGCCTTAGCACAGATACGCAGTATTTT. The genes are TRBV29-1 and TRBJ2-3; D may be TRBD1 (6 bases). V was clipped by 6 bases and J by 0 bases, with 16 bases between them. This CDR3 region has 15 residues. The germline V gene encodes CDR1 SQVTM and CDR2 ANQGSEA.

This clonotype has more than one count but fewer than ten. The V gene is TRBV5-1, the J gene TRBJ1-2; TRBD1 agrees at 7 bases. This CDR3 has 13 amino acids. The V segment lost 0 bases and the J segment 6 bases; nucleotides outside the gene matches: 2. The germline gives CDR1 SGHRS, CDR2 YFSETQ. The CDR3 bases are TGCGCCAGCAGCTTGGAGGGGGCACATGGCTACACCTTC. This encodes CASSLEGAHGYTF.

The chain uses TRBV21-1 and TRBJ2-2; TRBD1 was called by the table and not checked on the DNA. TRBV21-1 is listed as a pseudogene. The CDR3 runs to 20 residues. The CDR3 reads CASSKLEGQGAYRGTGELFF. CDR3 sequence (DNA): TGTGCCAGCAGCAAATTGGAAGGCCAGGGGGCTTATCGGGGCACCGGGGAGCTGTTTTTT.

V is TRBV29-1 and J is TRBJ1-2, with 9 bases fitting TRBD1. The CDR3 has 12 residues. With V trimmed by 6 bases and J by 7 bases, 6 bases remained unmatched. The germline gives CDR1 SQVTM, CDR2 ANQGSEA. The CDR3: CSVDRGSGGYTF. As DNA, the CDR3 is TGCAGCGTGGACAGGGGTTCGGGTGGCTACACCTTC.

Regarding this clonotype: This clone may be a read error of a much larger clone one base away. The chain is built from TRBV9 and TRBJ2-7, with D unclear. Germline V gives CDR1 SGDLS, CDR2 YYNGEE. The CDR3 has 12 amino acids. This CDR3 is CASGVGFAEQYV. For the CDR3, the DNA is TGTGCCAGCGGCGTAGGTTTTGCCGAGCAGTACGTC.

This chain joins TRBV7-3 and TRBJ2-1, with a possible D match to TRBD1 (6 bases). Germline loops: CDR1 SGHTA, CDR2 FQGTGA. CDR3 length equals 16 residues. Trimming pared 2 bases from V and 4 bases from J, leaving 15 bases between. CDR3 residues: CASSLYSGEPYNEQFF. CDR3 DNA: TGTGCCAGCAGCTTATACTCAGGGGAGCCATACAATGAGCAGTTCTTC.

This clonotype was recorded a few times. The chain combines TRBV4-3 with TRBJ2-3; perhaps TRBD2 as D (6 bases). The CDR3 has 16 amino acids. CDR1 is LGHNA, CDR2 YSLEER, per germline. V dropped 0 bases and J dropped 0 bases, with 10 bases sitting between them. The CDR3 region is CASSQEASGSTDTQYF. CDR3 sequence (DNA): TGCGCCAGCAGCCAAGAGGCCAGCGGGAGCACAGATACGCAGTATTTT.

The rearrangement joins TRBV10-2 to TRBJ2-5; D not resolved. There are 13 residues in the CDR3. Between the trimmed V and J ends, which lost 6 bases and 5 bases, there was a span of 13 bases. CDR1 is WSHSY and CDR2 is SAAADI in the germline V gene. The CDR3 nucleotides are TGCGCCAGCAGAGAAAGGTGGTTGGAGACCCAGTACTTC. Translated, it gives CASRERWLETQYF.

This clonotype has a handful of counts. The junction does not match germline at one end; this may be a read error. The rearrangement links TRBV6-5 to TRBJ1-1, with 10 nucleotides matching TRBD1. The CDR3 is made up of 18 amino acids. Germline V gene data show CDR1 as MNHEY and CDR2 as SVGAGI. The CDR3 region is CASSNSGTGEGMNTEAFF. The CDR3 nucleotides read TGTGCCAGCAGTAACTCCGGGACAGGGGAGGGGATGAACACTGAAGCTTTCTTT.

CDR3 loop: CASSSGGRVGDTQYF. Here the CDR3 DNA reads TGTGCCAGCAGCTCAGGTGGCCGGGTGGGAGATACGCAGTATTTT. The chain uses TRBV12-3 or TRBV12-4 and TRBJ2-3; D ambiguous. V was clipped by 6 bases and J by 5 bases, with 18 bases between them. There are 15 residues in the CDR3.